The next 14 T cell receptor beta chains were all read from a single sample in a study of vaccination effects on CD4 cells after COVID-19 (dated by TCRdb to between 2020 and 2023). Receptors were amplified or captured by the immunoSEQ multiplex PCR assay. This is the immuneACCESS table as TCRdb keeps it, with only in-frame sequences that have V and J called. A part of the clones is gone; compared with another copy, unresolved V genes explain less than half, and the rest is unexplained. Within this sample are over 65,000 clones, with roughly three quarters of them counted one time only. Roughly 2% of the sample comes from the top ten. After more than nine days of culture, CD4+ T cells were isolated with the EasySep CD4+ T cell isolation kit. The antigens of these receptors remain unknown. Sample: CD4+ T cells from PBMCs cultured without peptide, taken before COVID-19 vaccination. The receptor source for this set is a human donor who received a COVID-19 vaccine.

V is TRBV6-2 or TRBV6-3 and J is TRBJ2-7; D might be TRBD1 (6 bases). The CDR3 has 11 amino acids. V gave up 4 bases and J gave up 8 bases, with 9 bases separating them. The germline V gene encodes CDR1 MNHEY and CDR2 SVGEGT. CDR3 residues: CASSLGDKQYV. CDR3 in DNA: TGTGCCAGCAGTTTAGGGGACAAGCAGTACGTC.

The V call is TRBV11-1, the J call TRBJ2-7; the D gene is possibly TRBD1 (6 bases). Trimming removed 6 bases at V and 0 bases at J, with 15 bases between. The CDR3 extends over 15 amino acids. Germline V gene lookup returns CDR1 SGHAT and CDR2 FQDESV (reference sequence). The CDR3 sequence is CASSPYSDSSYEQYV. CDR3 bases: TGTGCCAGCAGTCCCTACTCGGACAGCTCCTACGAGCAGTACGTC.

This clone was recorded only once. The chain joins TRBV7-9 to TRBJ1-2; 8 bases fit TRBD1. The CDR3 contains 17 residues. Unmatched junction bases numbered 9, after V lost 1 base and J lost 2 bases. Germline CDR1 is SEHNR and CDR2 is FQNEAQ (reference sequence). Here the CDR3 reads CASSLEKGAGGNYGYTF. Written as DNA, the CDR3 is TGTGCCAGCAGCTTAGAAAAAGGCGCAGGGGGCAACTATGGCTACACCTTC.

In its sample, this clone was seen once. The chain employs TRBV11-2 and TRBJ1-2; no clear D gene. V was trimmed by 4 bases and J by 2 bases, leaving 5 bases between them. CDR1 is SGHAT and CDR2 is FQNNGV in the germline V gene. This CDR3 contains 12 residues. The CDR3 loop reads CASSSENYGYTF. As DNA, the CDR3 is TGTGCCAGCAGCTCCGAAAACTATGGCTACACCTTC.

The V and J genes are TRBV10-3 and TRBJ2-7; unclear D gene. CDR1 and CDR2 (germline): ENHRY, SYGVKD. The CDR3 totals 12 residues. V lost 10 bases and J 2 bases, leaving 12 bases between the germline ends. The CDR3 region has the DNA TGTGCCACACATAACCCCCCCTACGAGCAGTACGTC. The encoded protein is CATHNPPYEQYV.

The chain recombines TRBV4-3 with TRBJ1-4, with D perhaps matching TRBD1 (5 bases). The CDR3 runs to 14 residues. V lost 4 bases and J 8 bases, leaving 14 bases between the germline ends. Germline V CDR1 and CDR2: LGHNA, YSLEER. The CDR3 bases are TGCGCCAGCAGCCCCCAGGGACGGGACGAAAAACTGTTTTTT. Protein product: CASSPQGRDEKLFF.

Only a few counts were recorded for this clone. This chain uses TRBV2 with TRBJ2-1; 7 bases map to TRBD1. The CDR3 runs to 12 residues. Looked up from germline, CDR1 is SNHLY and CDR2 is FYNNEI. The ends lost 5 bases at V and 16 bases at J; junction bases unmatched: 11. The CDR3, as DNA: TGTGCCAGCAGTTCTACCGGGACAGAGAGATTCTTC. Protein sequence: CASSSTGTERFF.

The chain employs TRBV9 and TRBJ2-5; tentatively, D is TRBD1 (6 bases). V was trimmed by 0 bases and J by 4 bases, leaving 13 bases between them. Germline CDR1 reads SGDLS; CDR2 reads YYNGEE. CDR3 length: 15 amino acids. The CDR3 sequence is CASSVEGTGIETQYF. The CDR3 nucleotides are TGTGCCAGCAGCGTAGAGGGAACAGGGATAGAGACCCAGTACTTC.

The genes are TRBV12-5 and TRBJ1-1; possible D gene TRBD1, 5 bases. This CDR3 has 14 amino acids. V lost 6 bases and J 7 bases, leaving 18 bases between the germline ends. Looked up from germline, CDR1 is LGHNT and CDR2 is FRNRAP. CDR3 loop: CASGPPPGASEAFF. The CDR3 nucleotides read TGTGCTAGTGGCCCCCCGCCCGGGGCCAGTGAAGCTTTCTTT.

The V call is TRBV29-1, the J call TRBJ1-1, with D unclear. Trimming removed 2 bases at V and 5 bases at J, with 9 bases between. CDR1 and CDR2 from the germline V gene are SQVTM and ANQGSEA. The CDR3 length is 12 residues. The CDR3 protein is CSVEQGPTEAFF. DNA for the CDR3: TGCAGCGTTGAACAAGGGCCGACTGAAGCTTTCTTT.

This clone was recorded a few times. The V call is TRBV3-1 (or the pseudogene TRBV3-2), the J call TRBJ1-1, with D hard to call. The V and J ends lost 1 base and 4 bases respectively, with 10 bases between them. Germline V lookup: CDR1 LGHDT, CDR2 YNNKEL (reference sequence). This CDR3 is built from 14 residues. CDR3 amino acids: CASSQAVPATEAFF. The CDR3 nucleotides are TGTGCCAGCAGCCAAGCTGTACCTGCCACTGAAGCTTTCTTT.

Here the CDR3 reads CASSRQGAQYF. For the CDR3, the DNA is TGTGCCAGCAGCCGACAGGGAGCCCAGTACTTC. The chain carries TRBV3-1 (or the pseudogene TRBV3-2) and TRBJ2-5; 7 bases are shared with TRBD1. Per germline, CDR1 LGHDT and CDR2 YNNKEL (reference sequence). CDR3 length: 11 residues. Trimming cost V 4 bases and J 9 bases; bases outside gene matches: 2.

The chain links TRBV4-1 to TRBJ1-3; D gene ambiguous. Germline V gene data show CDR1 as MGHRA and CDR2 as YSYEKL. This CDR3 region has 16 residues. The ends were cut back, 3 bases at V and 5 bases at J, with 17 bases in the middle. The CDR3 here is CASSQSRDFDRNTIYF. CDR3 DNA: TGCGCCAGCAGCCAGAGTAGGGATTTCGATCGAAACACCATATATTTT.

The V call is TRBV6-5, the J call TRBJ2-4; a possible D gene is TRBD1 (6 bases). The CDR3 spans 15 residues. Trimming pared 6 bases from V and 1 base from J, leaving 13 bases between. Per germline, CDR1 MNHEY and CDR2 SVGAGI. DNA of the CDR3: TGTGCCAGCAGGGGACAAGAGAACGCCAAAAACATTCAGTACTTC. The encoded protein is CASRGQENAKNIQYF.